The 8 T cell receptor beta chains given below trace back to one sample, sequenced in a study of cytomegalovirus exposure and HLA in healthy donors (dated by TCRdb to between 2016 and 2019). Libraries were made using the immunoSEQ multiplex PCR assay. The multiplex PCR relied on a mix of 60 forward primers for TCR Vbeta segments and 13 reverse primers for TCR Jbeta segments. TCRdb retrieved this table from immuneACCESS and kept in-frame rearrangements only. Not all clones are present; in checked studies, unresolved V genes account for under half, and no reason is known for the remainder. In all, the sample holds roughly 200,000 clones, and 65% to 85% of those were seen once. The ten largest clones take up approximately 2.6% of the sample. The sample was PBMCs. These TCRs come from a female donor in good health and CMV-seronegative.

This chain connects TRBV11-3 to TRBJ2-5; TRBD1 aligns across 8 bases. V lost 1 base to trimming and J lost 4 bases; unmatched junction nucleotides: 2. CDR1 is SGHNT and CDR2 is YENEEA in the germline V gene. The CDR3 runs 14 residues. The CDR3 region has the DNA TGTGCCAGCAGCTTAGCAGGGGGCATAGAGACCCAGTACTTC. Its translation: CASSLAGGIETQYF.

The chain is built from TRBV10-3 and TRBJ2-7; 9 nucleotides agree with TRBD1. The junction had 3 bases not matched to a gene; V was cut back by 7 bases and J by 2 bases. The germline V gene has CDR1 ENHRY and CDR2 SYGVKD. The CDR3 contains 13 residues. The CDR3 reads CAINRDRAYEQYF. CDR3 nucleotide sequence: TGTGCCATCAACCGGGACAGGGCCTACGAGCAGTACTTC.

The chain has TRBV2 and TRBJ1-6, with 9 bases that match TRBD1. Germline loops: CDR1 SNHLY, CDR2 FYNNEI. The length of the CDR3 is 15 residues. J gave up 8 bases and V 3 bases, and 5 bases lay outside the gene matches. The CDR3 nucleotides read TGTGCCAGCAGTGAGGAAGGGACAGGGTATTCACCCCTCCACTTT. It yields the protein CASSEEGTGYSPLHF.

For this clone: A read error may account for a junction end that differs from germline. The chain links TRBV7-9 to TRBJ2-5; 9 bases map to TRBD1. Germline CDR1 is SEHNR and CDR2 is FQNEAQ (reference sequence). The CDR3 loop spans 16 amino acids. The CDR3 loop reads CSSSLGTGLLQETQYF. The CDR3 DNA reads as TGTTCCAGCAGCTTAGGGACAGGGCTCCTCCAAGAGACCCAGTACTTC.

The chain combines TRBV19 with TRBJ2-1; perhaps TRBD2 as D (6 bases). CDR3 length: 18 residues. In germline, CDR1 is LNHDA, CDR2 SQIVND (reference sequence). V was trimmed by 4 bases and J by 4 bases, leaving 23 bases between them. The CDR3 sequence is CASSTPNGGGTPYNEQFF. In DNA, the CDR3 is TGTGCCAGTAGTACCCCGAATGGCGGCGGGACCCCTTACAATGAGCAGTTCTTC.

This rearrangement joins TRBV2 to TRBJ2-7; 7 bases are a match to TRBD2. CDR3 length equals 15 residues. CDR1 is SNHLY and CDR2 is FYNNEI in the germline V gene. Trimming took 8 bases from V and 2 from J; bases not matched to a gene: 12. The CDR3 loop reads CASPPVAGVPYEQYF. DNA of the CDR3: TGTGCCAGCCCCCCTGTGGCGGGAGTCCCCTACGAGCAGTACTTC.

The chain joins TRBV6-5 to TRBJ2-2; a possible D gene is TRBD1 (5 bases). V was trimmed by 6 bases and J by 4 bases, leaving 9 bases between them. The CDR3 is 13 amino acids. In germline, CDR1 is MNHEY, CDR2 SVGAGI. CDR3 region: CASRTVATGELFF. In DNA form, the CDR3 reads TGTGCCAGCAGGACAGTAGCCACCGGGGAGCTGTTTTTT.

CDR3 residues: CASSPQLAGSTDTQYF. The CDR3 nucleotides read TGTGCCAGCAGTCCCCAACTAGCGGGATCCACAGATACGCAGTATTTT. This chain uses TRBV27 with TRBJ2-3; TRBD2 agrees at 10 bases. Germline values: CDR1 MNHEY, CDR2 SMNVEV (reference sequence). The trim removed 5 bases at V and 2 bases at J, leaving 7 bases unmatched. The CDR3 sequence is 16 residues long.